The sequence of this TCR beta chain was determined in a study of control samples from healthy donors and cancer patients. Assay: immunoSEQ multiplex PCR; the TCRdb copy retains only in-frame clones and omits some. The sample shows 150,000 to 200,000 clones, about 91% of them seen only once. V trimming: 2 bases; J trimming: 2 bases; junction bases outside the gene matches: 15. The CDR3 runs 19 residues. Germline V CDR1 and CDR2: SGHTA, FQGNSA. The specimen sequenced was blood. The TCR originated in a woman aged 40 to 49 in good health. This chain joins TRBV7-2 and TRBJ2-3; 8 nucleotides match TRBD2. CDR3 loop: CASSLFLGLIAGNTDTQYF. DNA of the CDR3: TGTGCCAGCAGCTTATTTTTGGGACTCATAGCGGGAAACACAGATACGCAGTATTTT.